A single sample gave rise to the 25 T cell receptor beta chains below, sequenced in a study of shared clonotypes between healthy human individuals. Using immunoSEQ multiplex PCR, the repertoire was profiled, and TCRdb retains in-frame clones only, with some absent. The sample lists more than 550,000 clones; about nine tenths were seen once. Sequenced: memory CD8+ T cells from PBMCs. This sample's subset: CD45RO+ cells pooled with CCR7-negative TemRA cells. These receptors all come from a man younger than 35 in good health. Some clones in this sample may be carry-over from other donors' samples.

The gene calls are TRBV10-1 and TRBJ2-1; 12 bases map to TRBD2. The CDR3 sequence is 14 residues long. The V segment lost 9 bases and the J segment 3 bases; nucleotides outside the gene matches: 3. CDR1 is WNHNN and CDR2 is SYGVQD in the germline V gene (reference sequence). The CDR3 protein is CASRTSGNYNEQFF. In DNA form, the CDR3 reads TGCGCCAGTAGGACTAGCGGGAACTACAATGAGCAGTTCTTC.

The CDR3 loop reads CASSLWDSPTGEQYF. The CDR3 nucleotides read TGTGCCAGCAGTTTATGGGACAGCCCTACGGGGGAGCAGTACTTC. J is TRBJ2-7 and V is TRBV28; weak D call: TRBD1 (6 bases). Germline V lookup: CDR1 MDHEN, CDR2 SYDVKM. CDR3 size: 15 residues. Trimming removed 0 bases at V and 7 bases at J, with 16 bases between.

This clone appeared once. CDR3 protein: CASSSPVAGTDNEQFF. CDR3 sequence (DNA): TGTGCCAGCAGCTCCCCTGTGGCGGGAACTGACAATGAGCAGTTCTTC. The gene calls are TRBV9 and TRBJ2-1; D perhaps matches TRBD2 (6 bases). There are 16 residues in the CDR3. The germline V gene encodes CDR1 SGDLS and CDR2 YYNGEE. Trimming shortened V by 4 bases and J by 5 bases, and 19 bases separated the two germline ends.

As for this clone: The same CDR3 is also encoded by other DNA sequences in this sample. This chain links TRBV27 with TRBJ2-7; D is uncertain. The CDR3 is 13 residues long. Germline-derived CDR1 and CDR2 are MNHEY and SMNVEV (reference sequence). V lost 2 bases and J lost 3, with 8 bases in between. CDR3 protein: CASSLGPGYEQYF. CDR3 coding DNA: TGTGCCAGCAGTTTAGGACCAGGCTACGAGCAGTACTTC.

The chain links TRBV7-3 to TRBJ2-1; 7 bases fit TRBD2. From germline, CDR1 is SGHTA and CDR2 FQGTGA. The CDR3 runs 17 residues. The J segment lost 0 bases and the V segment lost 2 bases, leaving 7 bases of the junction unmatched. CDR3 in amino acids: CASSLERRGSSYNEQFF. The CDR3 DNA follows: TGTGCCAGCAGCTTAGAACGTCGCGGGAGCTCCTACAATGAGCAGTTCTTC.

This chain uses TRBV27 with TRBJ1-2; D unclear. The V end was cut by 6 bases, the J end by 2 bases, with 22 bases between. The CDR3 totals 17 residues. The germline V gene has CDR1 MNHEY and CDR2 SMNVEV (reference sequence). The CDR3 DNA is TGTGCCAGCAGCCCCCGCGGGGTTCGGTTGAGAAACTATGGCTACACCTTC. It translates to CASSPRGVRLRNYGYTF.

This rearrangement joins TRBV27 to TRBJ2-3, with a weak D call TRBD1 (5 bases). Germline CDR1 reads MNHEY; CDR2 reads SMNVEV (reference sequence). V gave up 1 base and J gave up 0 bases, with 8 bases separating them. This CDR3 has 15 amino acids. This CDR3 is CASSLLWGSTDTQYF. In DNA form, the CDR3 reads TGTGCCAGCAGTTTATTGTGGGGCAGCACAGATACGCAGTATTTT.

The V call is TRBV28, the J call TRBJ2-1; 14 positions agree with TRBD2. CDR3 size: 17 residues. Germline V gene sequence: CDR1 MDHEN, CDR2 SYDVKM. The J segment lost 4 bases and the V segment lost 4 bases, leaving 6 bases of the junction unmatched. The CDR3 loop reads CASSSGLAGDRYNEQFF. The CDR3 nucleotides are TGTGCCAGCAGTTCGGGACTAGCGGGAGATCGGTACAATGAGCAGTTCTTC.

The chain employs TRBV10-1 and TRBJ2-1; the match to TRBD2 covers 9 bases. The germline gives CDR1 WNHNN, CDR2 SYGVQD (reference sequence). The CDR3 length is 17 residues. V shed 4 bases and J 8 bases; nucleotides not matched to a gene: 15. CDR3 sequence reads: CASSGSSREGPSDEQFF. The CDR3, as DNA: TGCGCCAGCAGTGGGTCATCGCGGGAGGGCCCATCGGATGAGCAGTTCTTC.

This chain links TRBV6-1 with TRBJ1-2; possibly TRBD1 for D (5 bases). This CDR3 is 13 amino acids long. Trimming removed 6 bases at V and 4 bases at J, with 12 bases between. Germline CDR1 is MNHNS and CDR2 is SASEGT. The CDR3 protein is CASREGFGYGYTF. CDR3 in DNA: TGTGCCAGCAGGGAGGGGTTTGGCTATGGCTACACCTTC.

This chain links TRBV5-1 with TRBJ1-3; D not certain. Trimming pared 7 bases from V and 0 bases from J, leaving 5 bases between. The CDR3 sequence is 12 residues long. Per the germline V gene, CDR1 is SGHRS and CDR2 is YFSETQ. As DNA, the CDR3 is TGCGCCAGCTGGGACTCTGGAAACACCATATATTTT. This sequence encodes CASWDSGNTIYF.

The chain employs TRBV28 and TRBJ2-1; D is possibly TRBD2 (5 bases). The V end was cut by 10 bases, the J end by 9 bases, with 10 bases between. The CDR3 is 10 residues long. Looked up from germline, CDR1 is MDHEN and CDR2 is SYDVKM. The CDR3 DNA is TGTGCCACCGGCCGGGGTGAGCAGTTCTTC. Its translation: CATGRGEQFF.

The V gene is TRBV14, the J gene TRBJ1-1; unclear D gene. The CDR3 is made up of 12 amino acids. V was trimmed by 8 bases and J by 1 base, leaving 8 bases between them. The germline V gene encodes CDR1 SGHDN and CDR2 FVKESK. The CDR3 is CASGHRNTEAFF. CDR3 DNA sequence: TGTGCCAGCGGTCATCGGAACACTGAAGCTTTCTTT.

The chain couples TRBV28 to TRBJ2-2; D tentatively reads TRBD1 or TRBD2 (5 bases each). Trimming took off 5 bases at V and 5 bases at J, with 24 bases between the two ends. Germline V gene sequence: CDR1 MDHEN, CDR2 SYDVKM. The CDR3 runs to 18 residues. DNA for the CDR3: TGTGCCAGCAGTCGGCCCGGGACGAAAGCCGAGGGAACCGGGGAGCTGTTTTTT. Residues: CASSRPGTKAEGTGELFF. Variable domain in full (rest from reference TRBV28 and TRBJ2-2): DVKVTQSSRYLVKRTGEKVFLECVQDMDHENMFWYRQDPGLGLRLIYFSYDVKMKEKGDIPEGYSVSREKKERFSLILESASTNQTSMYLCASSRPGTKAEGTGELFFGEGSRLTVL.

The V and J genes are TRBV7-3 and TRBJ2-1; the match to TRBD2 covers 12 bases. This CDR3 is built from 15 residues. Germline V gene sequence: CDR1 SGHTA, CDR2 FQGTGA. V was pared by 5 bases and J by 7 bases, with 6 bases of the junction left unmatched. DNA for the CDR3: TGTGCCAGCAGCGAAGGACTAGCGGGGCCGAATGAGCAGTTCTTC. It encodes CASSEGLAGPNEQFF.

This clone was detected once. The rearrangement joins TRBV14 to TRBJ2-7; D remains ambiguous. Trimming shortened V by 1 base and J by 0 bases, and 4 bases separated the two germline ends. The germline V gene has CDR1 SGHDN and CDR2 FVKESK. The CDR3 is 13 amino acids. In DNA, the CDR3 is TGTGCCAGCAGCCAAGGACCCTCCTACGAGCAGTACTTC. Encoded protein: CASSQGPSYEQYF.

The chain has TRBV15 and TRBJ2-3; tentatively, D is TRBD2 (6 bases). In germline, CDR1 is LNHNV, CDR2 YYDKDF (reference sequence). Trimming left V 4 bases short and J 1 base short, with 9 bases between. The CDR3 is made up of 14 amino acids. The CDR3, as DNA: TGTGCCACCAGCATTGGCGGGGGCACAGATACGCAGTATTTT. Translated: CATSIGGGTDTQYF.

V is TRBV6-1 and J is TRBJ2-7; a possible D gene is TRBD2 (5 bases). The CDR3 consists of 13 residues. Germline V gene sequence: CDR1 MNHNS, CDR2 SASEGT. Trimming shortened V by 7 bases and J by 0 bases, and 10 bases separated the two germline ends. The CDR3 DNA reads TGTGCCAGCATACGGACTCTCTCCTACGAGCAGTACTTC. Residues: CASIRTLSYEQYF.

J is TRBJ2-2 and V is TRBV27, with unresolved D. The CDR3 has 14 amino acids. Trimming left V 3 bases short and J 5 bases short, with 10 bases between. Per the germline V gene, CDR1 is MNHEY and CDR2 is SMNVEV (reference sequence). The CDR3: CASSFLRSTGELFF. CDR3 nucleotides: TGTGCCAGCAGTTTCCTCAGGTCTACCGGGGAGCTGTTTTTT.

The chain links TRBV2 to TRBJ1-2; 9 nucleotides align to TRBD1. With 7 bases clipped from V and 3 bases from J, the junction kept 18 bases outside the gene matches. The CDR3 spans 18 residues. Germline CDR1 is SNHLY and CDR2 is FYNNEI. For the CDR3, the DNA is TGTGCCAGCATGAGTCCCGGGACAGGGTTGTATCGTCACTATGGCTACACCTTC. Amino acids: CASMSPGTGLYRHYGYTF. Based on the CDR3 plus reference TRBV2 and TRBJ1-2, the full variable domain is EPEVTQTPSHQVTQMGQEVILRCVPISNHLYFYWYRQILGQKVEFLVSFYNNEISEKSEIFDDQFSVERPDGSNFTLKIRSTKLEDSAMYFCASMSPGTGLYRHYGYTFGSGTRLTVV.

CDR3 sequence (DNA): TGTGCCAGCAGTTTACGGGGATTTAACTATGGCTACACCTTC. Amino acids: CASSLRGFNYGYTF. The chain combines TRBV28 with TRBJ1-2; D uncertain. Germline CDR1 and CDR2: MDHEN and SYDVKM. Trimming shortened V by 2 bases and J by 1 base, and 8 bases separated the two germline ends. The CDR3 sequence is 14 residues long.

V gene TRBV27 combines with J gene TRBJ1-5; weak D call: TRBD1 (5 bases). The CDR3 is made up of 18 amino acids. V was trimmed by 3 bases and J by 0 bases, leaving 18 bases between them. From germline, CDR1 is MNHEY and CDR2 SMNVEV (reference sequence). The CDR3 nucleotides are TGTGCCAGCAGTTTTTTGTATTGGACACTGTATAGCAATCAGCCCCAGCATTTT. The encoded protein is CASSFLYWTLYSNQPQHF.

The chain has TRBV7-9 and TRBJ2-7, with 10 bases matching TRBD1. V shed 5 bases, J shed 0 bases, and the junction held 4 bases outside the gene matches. From germline, CDR1 is SEHNR and CDR2 FQNEAQ (reference sequence). The CDR3 is 15 residues long. The CDR3 sequence is CASSQTGGPSYEQYF. The CDR3 region has the DNA TGTGCCAGCAGCCAGACAGGGGGCCCCTCCTACGAGCAGTACTTC.

The gene calls are TRBV19 and TRBJ2-1, with D perhaps TRBD2 (6 bases). Germline-derived CDR1 and CDR2 are LNHDA and SQIVND (reference sequence). The V end lost 3 bases, the J end lost 6 bases, and 18 bases lay between the germline ends. This CDR3 has 16 amino acids. In DNA, the CDR3 is TGTGCCAGTAGTATCTATGGGGAGGTGGGGCTCAATGAGCAGTTCTTC. Its protein product is CASSIYGEVGLNEQFF.

This chain joins TRBV2 and TRBJ2-7; D is uncertain. Germline CDR1 reads SNHLY; CDR2 reads FYNNEI. CDR3 length: 15 residues. Trimming shortened V by 7 bases and J by 1 base, and 17 bases separated the two germline ends. The CDR3 region is CASNMHYIHSYEQYF. CDR3 nucleotide sequence: TGTGCCAGCAATATGCACTATATCCATTCCTACGAGCAGTACTTC.